This T cell receptor (beta chain) was recorded in a study of control samples from healthy donors and cancer patients. Germline values: CDR1 LNHDA, CDR2 SQIVND (reference sequence). V lost 1 base, J lost 3 bases, and 15 bases lay in between. The CDR3 is 16 residues long. Generated by immunoSEQ multiplex PCR, the TCRdb table keeps only in-frame clones and is missing some. Among 90,000 or so clones listed, about four fifths were seen once. This clone was picked up one time. The source is a man aged 70 or older with lung cancer. Source material: PBMCs. The chain carries TRBV19 and TRBJ1-2; D might be TRBD1 (6 bases). The CDR3 DNA is TGTGCCAGTAGTATAGCGGGGGCGGTGAAGTACTATGGCTACACCTTC. Residues: CASSIAGAVKYYGYTF.